The rows below give T cell receptor beta chains drawn from one sample of a study of response to subunit inactivated influenza vaccine. TCRdb re-called the RT-PCR reads through MiXCR, storing one row per CDR3 protein. The sample consists of approximately 520,000 distinct CDR3 sequences, 16% of them appearing once. The source was CD4+ T cells sorted from PBMCs, collected around 2 years after vaccination. These receptors were taken from a man between 45 and 75 years old who received an inactivated influenza vaccine. CDR3s leave out the opening cysteine and the closing phenylalanine or tryptophan. A D gene is named only where the DNA matches it firmly.

D,V,CDR3
TRBD2,TRBV5-1,ASSSLAGGLTGELF
TRBD1,TRBV12-3/TRBV12-4,ASNQGQANTEAF
.,TRBV10-3,AISTTESGNTIY
.,TRBV20-1,SAPPGRGSYNEQF
TRBD2,TRBV24-1,ATSDSRAGDTGELF
.,TRBV5-6,ASSLGFWDEQF
.,TRBV28,ASIPRGESEQY
.,TRBV10-3,ASGQLNTEAF
.,TRBV3-1,ASSQDYTDDEQF
.,TRBV10-3,ARTVPLPSGANVLT
.,TRBV20-1,SARKDAGMYGYT
.,TRBV9,ASSVRSQEQTEAF
.,TRBV11-2,ASSLATLQETQY
.,TRBV20-1,SARRALETQY
.,TRBV5-1,ASSSSNQETQY
.,TRBV7-2,ASSLTLAEFTDTQY
TRBD2,TRBV20-1,SARALAGGLYEQY
TRBD1,TRBV6-1,ASSLGAGGFQPQH
.,TRBV6-2/TRBV6-3,ASSWDWPETQY
.,TRBV20-1,SVSVPGEQY
.,TRBV20-1,SASGNYNEQF
TRBD2,TRBV19,ASSIRGTRIPREQF
.,TRBV10-3,AISGIDNEQF
.,TRBV7-6,ASSPSPQNEKLF